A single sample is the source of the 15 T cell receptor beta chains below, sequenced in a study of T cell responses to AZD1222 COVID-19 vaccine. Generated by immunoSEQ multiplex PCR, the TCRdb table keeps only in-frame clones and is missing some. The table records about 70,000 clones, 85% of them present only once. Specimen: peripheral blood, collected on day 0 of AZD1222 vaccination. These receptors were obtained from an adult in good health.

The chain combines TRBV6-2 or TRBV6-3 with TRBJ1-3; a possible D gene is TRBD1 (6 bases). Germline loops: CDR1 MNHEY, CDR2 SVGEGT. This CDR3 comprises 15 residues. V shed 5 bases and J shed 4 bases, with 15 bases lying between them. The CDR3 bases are TGTGCCAGCAGTACCTCTTCAGGGGAGGGAAACACCATATATTTT. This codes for CASSTSSGEGNTIYF.

DNA of the CDR3: TGTGCCAGTGGATCCCCTTTGAGCAGGGGAGCGGGCGGAAACACCATATATTTT. Protein: CASGSPLSRGAGGNTIYF. V usage is TRBV19 and J usage is TRBJ1-3, with D possibly matching TRBD1 (6 bases). Germline loops: CDR1 LNHDA, CDR2 SQIVND (reference sequence). Trimming took 8 bases from V and 4 from J, leaving 27 bases between them. This CDR3 has 18 residues.

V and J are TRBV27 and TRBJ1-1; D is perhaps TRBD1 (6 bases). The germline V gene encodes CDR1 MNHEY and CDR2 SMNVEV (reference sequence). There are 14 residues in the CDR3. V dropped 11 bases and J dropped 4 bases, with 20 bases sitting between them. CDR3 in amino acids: CASSRGVGGTEAFF. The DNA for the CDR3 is TGTGCCTCGAGTAGGGGGGTCGGTGGCACTGAAGCTTTCTTT.

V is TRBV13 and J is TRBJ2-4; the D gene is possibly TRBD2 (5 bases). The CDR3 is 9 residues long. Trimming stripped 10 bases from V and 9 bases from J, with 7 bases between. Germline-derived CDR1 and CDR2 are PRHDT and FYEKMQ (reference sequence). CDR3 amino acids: CATGGIQYF. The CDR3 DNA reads TGTGCCACCGGAGGCATTCAGTACTTC.

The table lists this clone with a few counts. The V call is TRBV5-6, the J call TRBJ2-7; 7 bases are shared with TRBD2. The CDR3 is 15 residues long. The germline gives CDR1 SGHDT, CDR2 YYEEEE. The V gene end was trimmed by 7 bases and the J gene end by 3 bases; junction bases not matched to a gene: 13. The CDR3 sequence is CASHTSAKGNYEQYF. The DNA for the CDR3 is TGTGCCAGCCACACTAGCGCTAAAGGCAACTACGAGCAGTACTTC. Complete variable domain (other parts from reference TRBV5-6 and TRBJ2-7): DAGVTQSPTHLIKTRGQQVTLRCSPKSGHDTVSWYQQALGQGPQFIFQYYEEEERQRGNFPDRFSGHQFPNYSSELNVNALLLGDSALYLCASHTSAKGNYEQYFGPGTRLTVT.

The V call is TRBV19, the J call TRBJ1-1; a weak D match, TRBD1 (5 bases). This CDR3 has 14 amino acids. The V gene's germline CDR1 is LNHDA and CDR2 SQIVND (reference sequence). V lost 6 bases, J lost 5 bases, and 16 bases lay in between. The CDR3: CASSYKGLGTEAFF. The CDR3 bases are TGTGCCAGTAGCTACAAGGGACTGGGGACTGAAGCTTTCTTT. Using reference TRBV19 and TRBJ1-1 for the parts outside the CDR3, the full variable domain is DGGITQSPKYLFRKEGQNVTLSCEQNLNHDAMYWYRQDPGQGLRLIYYSQIVNDFQKGDIAEGYSVSREKKESFPLTVTSAQKNPTAFYLCASSYKGLGTEAFFGQGTRLTVV.

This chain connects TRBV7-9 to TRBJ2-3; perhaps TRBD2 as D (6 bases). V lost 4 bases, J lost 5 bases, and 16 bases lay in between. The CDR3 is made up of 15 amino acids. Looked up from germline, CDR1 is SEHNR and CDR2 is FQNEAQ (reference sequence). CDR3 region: CASSSRLEAVDTQYF. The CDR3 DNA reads TGTGCCAGCAGCTCGAGACTAGAGGCTGTAGATACGCAGTATTTT.

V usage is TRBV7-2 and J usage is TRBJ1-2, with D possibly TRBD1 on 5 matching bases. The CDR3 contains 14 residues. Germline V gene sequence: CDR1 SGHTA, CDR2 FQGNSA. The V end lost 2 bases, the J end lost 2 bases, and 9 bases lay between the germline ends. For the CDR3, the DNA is TGTGCCAGCAGCTTAAATGAGGGGAACTATGGCTACACCTTC. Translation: CASSLNEGNYGYTF.

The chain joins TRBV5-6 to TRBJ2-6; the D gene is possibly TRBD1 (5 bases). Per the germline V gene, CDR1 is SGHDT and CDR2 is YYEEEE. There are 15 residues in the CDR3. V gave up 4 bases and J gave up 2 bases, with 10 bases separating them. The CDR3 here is CASSAQGPGANVLTF. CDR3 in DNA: TGTGCCAGCAGCGCTCAGGGTCCTGGGGCCAACGTCCTGACTTTC.

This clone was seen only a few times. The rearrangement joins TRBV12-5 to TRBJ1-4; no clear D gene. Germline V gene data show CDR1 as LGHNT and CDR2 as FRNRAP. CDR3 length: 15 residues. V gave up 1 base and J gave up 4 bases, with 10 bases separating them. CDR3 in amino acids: CASGLGTVNNEKLFF. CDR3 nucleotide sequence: TGTGCTAGTGGTTTGGGCACAGTGAATAATGAAAAACTGTTTTTT.

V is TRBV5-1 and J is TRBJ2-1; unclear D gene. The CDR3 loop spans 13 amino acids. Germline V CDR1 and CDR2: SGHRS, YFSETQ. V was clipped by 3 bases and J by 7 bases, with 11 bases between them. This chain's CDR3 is CASSSNMRNEQFF. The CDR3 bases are TGCGCCAGCAGCTCAAACATGAGGAATGAGCAGTTCTTC.

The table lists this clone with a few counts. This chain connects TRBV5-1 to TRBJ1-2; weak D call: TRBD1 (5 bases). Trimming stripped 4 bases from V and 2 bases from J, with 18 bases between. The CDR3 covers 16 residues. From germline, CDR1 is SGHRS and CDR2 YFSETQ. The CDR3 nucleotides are TGCGCCAGCAGCCTGGGAGACCTGGGGGGGAACTATGGCTACACCTTC. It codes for CASSLGDLGGNYGYTF. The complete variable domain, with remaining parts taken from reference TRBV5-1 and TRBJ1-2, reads KAGVTQTPRYLIKTRGQQVTLSCSPISGHRSVSWYQQTPGQGLQFLFEYFSETQRNKGNFPGRFSGRQFSNSRSEMNVSTLELGDSALYLCASSLGDLGGNYGYTFGSGTRLTVV.

Here the CDR3 DNA reads TGTGCCAGCAGCCCCAGGACAGGCTACACCGGGGAGCTGTTTTTT. Residues: CASSPRTGYTGELFF. The rearrangement links TRBV11-3 to TRBJ2-2; 7 bases map to TRBD1. Per germline, CDR1 SGHNT and CDR2 YENEEA. Trimming took 5 bases from V and 3 from J; bases not matched to a gene: 6. CDR3 length equals 15 residues.

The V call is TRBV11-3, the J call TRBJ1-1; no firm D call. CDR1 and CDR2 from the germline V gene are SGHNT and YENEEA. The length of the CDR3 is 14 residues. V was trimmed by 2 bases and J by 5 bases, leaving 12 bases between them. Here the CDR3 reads CASSLNWGGTEAFF. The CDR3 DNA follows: TGTGCCAGCAGCTTAAACTGGGGTGGAACTGAAGCTTTCTTT.

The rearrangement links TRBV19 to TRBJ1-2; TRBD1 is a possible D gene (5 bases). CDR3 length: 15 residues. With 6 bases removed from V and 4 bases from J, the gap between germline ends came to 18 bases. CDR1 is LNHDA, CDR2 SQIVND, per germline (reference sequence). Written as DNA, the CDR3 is TGTGCCAGTAGCGACGGTCAGGGTCTGACCTATGGCTACACCTTC. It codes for CASSDGQGLTYGYTF. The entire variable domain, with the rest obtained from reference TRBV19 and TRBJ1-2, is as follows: DGGITQSPKYLFRKEGQNVTLSCEQNLNHDAMYWYRQDPGQGLRLIYYSQIVNDFQKGDIAEGYSVSREKKESFPLTVTSAQKNPTAFYLCASSDGQGLTYGYTFGSGTRLTVV.